The 12 T cell receptor beta chains below come from one sample, sequenced in a study of a mutant IDH1 vaccine in newly diagnosed glioma. TCRdb keeps only in-frame clones here, not all; method: immunoSEQ multiplex PCR. In the table there are approximately 70,000 clones, 79% of which are singletons. Specified time point: baseline, week 1 (first vaccination visit). Sample treatment: pre-vaccination baseline after standard-of-care therapy. The sample was PBMCs, taken from a glioma patient treated with radiotherapy, temozolomide or both. These TCRs come from a man between 45 and 60 years old with glioma.

This clone was picked up many times. The genes are TRBV30 and TRBJ1-4, with a tentative D call TRBD1 (6 bases). Trimming took off 4 bases at V and 4 bases at J, with 13 bases between the two ends. Germline CDR1 GTSNPN, CDR2 SVGIG (reference sequence). The CDR3 contains 14 residues. The CDR3, as DNA: TGTGCCTGGAAAGAACAGGGAGGTAATGAAAAACTGTTTTTT. It yields the protein CAWKEQGGNEKLFF.

V is TRBV6-1 and J is TRBJ1-6; D gene unclear. Looked up from germline, CDR1 is MNHNS and CDR2 is SASEGT. V lost 7 bases and J lost 8, with 15 bases in between. This CDR3 comprises 14 residues. In DNA, the CDR3 is TGTGCCAGCACTCGCTCCGCGAAGGATTCACCCCTCCACTTT. This encodes CASTRSAKDSPLHF.

The sample holds one count of this clone. The V call is TRBV30, the J call TRBJ1-6; no firm D call. CDR1 and CDR2 from the germline V gene are GTSNPN and SVGIG (reference sequence). The CDR3 extends over 13 amino acids. V dropped 5 bases and J dropped 8 bases, with 13 bases sitting between them. CDR3 in amino acids: CAWASRADSPLHF. The DNA for the CDR3 is TGTGCCTGGGCATCAAGGGCAGATTCACCCCTCCACTTT. The full variable domain, rest sourced from reference TRBV30 and TRBJ1-6, is SQTIHQWPATLVQPVGSPLSLECTVEGTSNPNLYWYRQAAGRGLQLLFYSVGIGQISSEVPQNLSASRPQDRQFILSSKKLLLSDSGFYLCAWASRADSPLHFGNGTRLTVT.

V and J are TRBV27 and TRBJ2-6; D gene unclear. Trimming removed 7 bases from V and 0 bases from J, with 19 bases in between. Germline CDR1 is MNHEY and CDR2 is SMNVEV (reference sequence). This CDR3 is built from 18 residues. The CDR3 protein is CASTLNSGRASGANVLTF. The DNA for the CDR3 is TGTGCCAGCACCCTGAATTCCGGACGGGCCTCTGGGGCCAACGTCCTGACTTTC. Supplemented by reference TRBV27 and TRBJ2-6, the full variable domain reads EAQVTQNPRYLITVTGKKLTVTCSQNMNHEYMSWYRQDPGLGLRQIYYSMNVEVTDKGDVPEGYKVSRKEKRNFPLILESPSPNQTSLYFCASTLNSGRASGANVLTFGAGSRLTVL.

Regarding this clone: The same CDR3 also results from other DNA sequences found in this sample. The chain joins TRBV29-1 to TRBJ1-3; D not certain. The CDR3 runs 11 residues. Trimming removed 1 base at V and 4 bases at J, with 2 bases between. Germline CDR1 is SQVTM and CDR2 is ANQGSEA. CDR3 bases: TGCAGCGTTGAAGGGGGAAACACCATATATTTT. It translates to CSVEGGNTIYF.

The rearrangement links TRBV19 to TRBJ1-5; perhaps TRBD1 as D (5 bases). V was clipped by 5 bases and J by 3 bases, with 11 bases between them. This CDR3 has 14 amino acids. Per the germline V gene, CDR1 is LNHDA and CDR2 is SQIVND (reference sequence). This CDR3 reads CASSARVSNQPQHF. The CDR3 bases are TGTGCCAGTAGTGCCAGGGTCTCCAATCAGCCCCAGCATTTT.

This clone has just one count. The chain links TRBV6-5 to TRBJ1-6; D is unresolved. Trimming took 0 bases from V and 6 from J, leaving 9 bases between them. CDR1 and CDR2 (germline): MNHEY, SVGAGI. CDR3 length: 15 residues. In nucleotides, the CDR3 is TGTGCCAGCAGTTACTCGCGGGCCGTTAATTCACCCCTCCACTTT. This translates into CASSYSRAVNSPLHF.

The chain uses TRBV7-9 and TRBJ2-7, with D uncertain. This CDR3 has 15 amino acids. Trimming took 1 base from V and 9 from J, leaving 19 bases between them. Germline V gene lookup returns CDR1 SEHNR and CDR2 FQNEAQ (reference sequence). DNA for the CDR3: TGTGCCAGCAGCTTAGGGACCGGAACGTCTGCGGTGCAGTACTTC. Protein: CASSLGTGTSAVQYF.

The chain couples TRBV29-1 to TRBJ2-2; tentatively, D is TRBD1 (5 bases). The V end lost 6 bases, the J end lost 0 bases, and 11 bases lay between the germline ends. The germline CDR1 and CDR2 sequences are SQVTM and ANQGSEA. This CDR3 region has 14 residues. CDR3 bases: TGCAGCGTGTGGGGCCTTACGAACACCGGGGAGCTGTTTTTT. This sequence encodes CSVWGLTNTGELFF.

The chain links TRBV6-5 to TRBJ2-5; TRBD1 matches 8 bases. The V and J ends lost 5 bases and 6 bases, in that order; junction bases with no gene match: 11. The CDR3 runs to 15 residues. CDR1 is MNHEY, CDR2 SVGAGI, per germline. The CDR3, as DNA: TGTGCCAGCAGTGGCAGCGGACAGGGTAGGAAGACCCAGTACTTC. This sequence encodes CASSGSGQGRKTQYF.

This clone was seen more than once but under ten times. This chain links TRBV29-1 with TRBJ2-7, with 10 bases matching TRBD1. This CDR3 comprises 14 residues. Trimming removed 5 bases from V and 6 bases from J; junction bases left unmatched: 10. Per germline, CDR1 SQVTM and CDR2 ANQGSEA. The CDR3 DNA is TGCAGCGTTCCCCCGGGGACAGGGGTTGGCGAGCAGTACTTC. This encodes CSVPPGTGVGEQYF.

The CDR3 bases are TGTGCCAGCAGAGAGACAGCTAGCGGGGGGGCCGGTACGCAGTATTTT. It encodes CASRETASGGAGTQYF. The chain recombines TRBV2 with TRBJ2-3; 12 nucleotides align to TRBD2. After removal of 6 bases from V and 8 bases from J, the junction contained 12 bases not matched to a gene. The CDR3 is 16 amino acids. The germline gives CDR1 SNHLY, CDR2 FYNNEI.